This note documents a single T cell receptor beta chain sequence. What it binds is not known. The protocol was immunoSEQ multiplex PCR, while the TCRdb copy is restricted to in-frame clones and leaves out a portion. Of roughly 46,000 clones listed, roughly 84% are singletons. The sample belongs to a study of a mutant IDH1 vaccine in newly diagnosed glioma. Study-level information: Beginning 4-6 weeks after radiotherapy alone, or with temozolomide cycles, vaccination took place. Weeks 35 and 47 hosted visits V12 and V13, respectively.

The time point was: week 47, end of study. Vaccinated patients received 300 ug of mutant IDH1 20-mer peptide per dose, with topical imiquimod. Newly diagnosed WHO grade 3 or 4 IDH1-mutant, ATRX-lost astrocytomas were identified in the donors. The CDR3 runs 15 residues. Trimming left V 2 bases short and J 8 bases short, with 16 bases between. Germline V lookup: CDR1 SGHVS, CDR2 FQNEAQ. Overall study results and limits: Detectable vaccine-induced immune responses arose in about 93% of patients.

The rearrangement links TRBV7-8 to TRBJ1-5; D is perhaps TRBD1 (6 bases). The input for sequencing was PBMCs, taken from a glioma patient whose treatment included an IDH1 peptide vaccine. The clonotype originates from a woman in her thirties with glioma. Some clones in this sample may be carry-over from other donors' samples. CDR3 coding DNA: TGTGCCAGCAGCTTAAGGGGGGCACCTTGGGAGCCCCAGCATTTT. Its translation is CASSLRGAPWEPQHF.